The 25 T cell receptor beta chains below were found in one sample sequenced in a study of blood T cell repertoires in COVID-19. Some clones are missing from TCRdb's copy, which holds only in-frame ones; the method was immunoSEQ multiplex PCR. The sample has approximately 340,000 clones; roughly 86% are singletons. The sequenced sample consisted of peripheral blood. These receptors all come from a man aged 25 to 45 with COVID-19, enrolled during active disease.

The rearrangement uses TRBV2 and TRBJ2-5; 11 positions match TRBD2. The V and J ends lost 6 bases and 4 bases, in that order; junction bases with no gene match: 10. Germline assignment: CDR1 SNHLY and CDR2 FYNNEI. This CDR3 contains 16 residues. This CDR3 is CASRRTSGLAGETQYF. CDR3 in DNA: TGTGCCAGCAGGAGAACCTCCGGACTAGCGGGAGAGACCCAGTACTTC.

The chain links TRBV4-2 to TRBJ2-1, with 9 positions matching TRBD2. The germline V gene has CDR1 LGHNA and CDR2 YNFKEQ. CDR3 size: 14 residues. The V and J ends lost 0 bases and 15 bases, in that order; junction bases with no gene match: 9. The CDR3 loop reads CASSQERGGHYRFF. CDR3 nucleotides: TGTGCCAGCAGCCAAGAGCGGGGGGGCCACTACCGGTTCTTC.

V usage is TRBV5-1 and J usage is TRBJ2-1; 7 bases map to TRBD1. The CDR3 is 13 residues long. Per germline, CDR1 SGHRS and CDR2 YFSETQ. J lost 5 bases, V lost 5 bases, and 4 bases had no gene match. CDR3 nucleotides: TGCGCCAGCAGTTGGGACAGTCACAATGAGCAGTTCTTC. This translates into CASSWDSHNEQFF.

This chain links TRBV7-9 with TRBJ2-6; TRBD1 aligns across 7 bases. V lost 1 base to trimming and J lost 3 bases; unmatched junction nucleotides: 9. Germline values: CDR1 SEHNR, CDR2 FQNEAQ (reference sequence). The CDR3 extends over 18 amino acids. This CDR3 reads CASSLGAGGWFGANVLTF. DNA for the CDR3: TGTGCCAGCAGCTTAGGTGCAGGGGGTTGGTTTGGGGCCAACGTCCTGACTTTC.

J is TRBJ1-2 and V is TRBV6-5; 9 bases map to TRBD1. Looked up from germline, CDR1 is MNHEY and CDR2 is SVGAGI. This CDR3 region has 14 residues. The V gene end was trimmed by 4 bases and the J gene end by 7 bases; junction bases not matched to a gene: 7. The CDR3: CASSFSQGATGYTF. In DNA form, the CDR3 reads TGTGCCAGCAGTTTCTCACAGGGGGCGACTGGCTACACCTTC.

The V gene is TRBV6-2 or TRBV6-3, the J gene TRBJ2-5; weak D call: TRBD1 (6 bases). There are 16 residues in the CDR3. CDR1 and CDR2 from the germline V gene are MNHEY and SVGEGT. V was pared by 0 bases and J by 5 bases, with 16 bases between. Here the CDR3 DNA reads TGTGCCAGCAGTTACTCGGAGTATGGGGGCTGGGAGACCCAGTACTTC. It is translated as CASSYSEYGGWETQYF.

The J gene is TRBJ2-3, the V gene TRBV10-3, with TRBD2 matching 13 bases. In germline, CDR1 is ENHRY, CDR2 SYGVKD. Germline trimming cut 4 bases from V and 5 bases from J; bases unmatched to any gene: 9. The CDR3 has 17 amino acids. The CDR3 nucleotides read TGTGCCATCAGTGGGACCACTAGCGGGGGGGCGGGAGATACGCAGTATTTT. This sequence encodes CAISGTTSGGAGDTQYF.

The chain is built from TRBV4-1 and TRBJ2-1; 7 positions agree with TRBD2. Per germline, CDR1 MGHRA and CDR2 YSYEKL. CDR3 length: 15 residues. The J segment lost 10 bases and the V segment lost 3 bases, leaving 12 bases of the junction unmatched. The CDR3: CASSHVGGSGVEQFF. The DNA of the CDR3 is TGCGCCAGCAGCCATGTTGGCGGGAGTGGGGTAGAGCAGTTCTTC.

The genes are TRBV3-1 (or the pseudogene TRBV3-2) and TRBJ2-7; 8 positions match TRBD2. Germline CDR1 reads LGHDT; CDR2 reads YNNKEL (reference sequence). The CDR3 has 14 residues. V lost 7 bases and J lost 5; bases outside the gene matches: 10. The CDR3 region has the DNA TGTGCCAGCACCCGGGGGGGCATCGTGCACGAGCAGTACTTC. The encoded protein is CASTRGGIVHEQYF.

The chain employs TRBV12-3 or TRBV12-4 and TRBJ2-5; D may be TRBD2 (6 bases). V lost 5 bases, J lost 7 bases, and 14 bases lay in between. CDR3 size: 13 residues. CDR3 in DNA: TGTGCCAGCAGTCCCCCGGGGGAAGGGACCCAGTACTTC. The encoded protein is CASSPPGEGTQYF.

The chain's CDR3 is CASSEPGSQPQHF. Written as DNA, the CDR3 is TGTGCCAGCAGCGAGCCGGGTTCTCAGCCCCAGCATTTT. This rearrangement joins TRBV7-9 to TRBJ1-5; D remains ambiguous. Per germline, CDR1 SEHNR and CDR2 FQNEAQ (reference sequence). This CDR3 has 13 amino acids. Trimming cost V 5 bases and J 6 bases, with 11 bases left between them.

This chain uses TRBV29-1 with TRBJ2-3, with a tentative D call TRBD2 (6 bases). The CDR3 spans 14 residues. The V gene lost 7 bases and the J gene lost 0 bases, with 14 bases spanning the gap. Germline loops: CDR1 SQVTM, CDR2 ANQGSEA. The CDR3: CSAGPSASTDTQYF. The CDR3 DNA reads as TGCAGCGCGGGGCCTAGCGCTAGCACAGATACGCAGTATTTT.

The V gene is TRBV6-2 or TRBV6-3, the J gene TRBJ2-5; TRBD2 is a possible D gene (5 bases). Deletions cut 4 bases from V and 5 bases from J, with 17 bases between. Germline V gives CDR1 MNHEY, CDR2 SVGEGT. The length of the CDR3 is 15 residues. The CDR3 DNA is TGTGCCAGCAGTTCCCAACACGGGGTCGGGGAGACCCAGTACTTC. Translating it yields CASSSQHGVGETQYF.

The rearrangement links TRBV19 to TRBJ2-4; 9 bases are a match to TRBD1. CDR1 and CDR2 from the germline V gene are LNHDA and SQIVND (reference sequence). V shed 3 bases and J 12 bases; nucleotides not matched to a gene: 12. There are 15 residues in the CDR3. CDR3 region: CASSIGDWDREGQYF. The CDR3 DNA is TGTGCCAGTAGTATTGGAGATTGGGACAGGGAGGGTCAGTACTTC.

The chain combines TRBV7-9 with TRBJ1-6, with D possibly TRBD1 on 5 matching bases. V was pared by 4 bases and J by 10 bases, with 14 bases between. Germline assignment: CDR1 SEHNR and CDR2 FQNEAQ (reference sequence). The CDR3 contains 14 residues. CDR3 loop: CASSYGIGGSPLHF. The CDR3 DNA reads as TGTGCCAGCAGCTACGGGATCGGGGGGTCACCCCTCCACTTT.

The chain recombines TRBV6-5 with TRBJ1-4; 9 bases map to TRBD1. This CDR3 has 15 amino acids. CDR1 is MNHEY, CDR2 SVGAGI, per germline. With 0 bases clipped from V and 7 bases from J, the junction kept 3 bases outside the gene matches. CDR3 in amino acids: CASSYSTGGREKLFF. The CDR3 DNA is TGTGCCAGCAGTTACTCGACAGGGGGTCGTGAAAAACTGTTTTTT.

This chain uses TRBV24-1 with TRBJ1-1; D is unclear. There are 13 residues in the CDR3. Germline V gene lookup returns CDR1 KGHDR and CDR2 SFDVKD. V was clipped by 7 bases and J by 5 bases, with 13 bases between them. The DNA of the CDR3 is TGTGCCACCAGATATGGTCCGGGGACTGAAGCTTTCTTT. Protein product: CATRYGPGTEAFF.

Concerning this clone: A much bigger clone sits one base away, suggesting this may be a read error. V and J are TRBV9 and TRBJ2-7; no firm D call. The ends were cut back, 3 bases at V and 0 bases at J, with 4 bases in the middle. Germline-derived CDR1 and CDR2 are SGDLS and YYNGEE. CDR3 length: 12 residues. CDR3 loop: CASSASSYEQYF. The DNA for the CDR3 is TGTGCCAGCAGCGCCAGCTCCTACGAGCAGTACTTC. Variable domain in full (rest from reference TRBV9 and TRBJ2-7): DSGVTQTPKHLITATGQRVTLRCSPRSGDLSVYWYQQSLDQGLQFLIQYYNGEERAKGNILERFSAQQFPDLHSELNLSSLELGDSALYFCASSASSYEQYFGPGTRLTVT.

The J gene is TRBJ2-5, the V gene TRBV2; 7 nucleotides match TRBD2. V was clipped by 6 bases and J by 3 bases; unmatched bases: 13. Germline V lookup: CDR1 SNHLY, CDR2 FYNNEI. CDR3 length: 16 amino acids. In nucleotides, the CDR3 is TGTGCCAGCAGCTTCATCCTAGCGGCGGAAAAAGAGACCCAGTACTTC. It yields the protein CASSFILAAEKETQYF.

V is TRBV28 and J is TRBJ1-2; TRBD1 might be the D (6 bases). Trimming took off 6 bases at V and 4 bases at J, with 24 bases between the two ends. Germline V gene data show CDR1 as MDHEN and CDR2 as SYDVKM. This CDR3 is 17 amino acids long. In DNA, the CDR3 is TGTGCCAGCAGACTCCTCGCGACCCCGGGCAGGGGCTATGGCTACACCTTC. This sequence encodes CASRLLATPGRGYGYTF.

CDR3: CASSSPGQGRPEAQYF. CDR3 DNA: TGTGCCAGCAGTTCCCCGGGACAGGGGCGACCGGAGGCCCAGTACTTC. The gene calls are TRBV28 and TRBJ2-5; 10 nucleotides line up with TRBD1. Germline V gene sequence: CDR1 MDHEN, CDR2 SYDVKM. J was trimmed by 9 bases and V by 4 bases; bases with no gene match: 14. This CDR3 has 16 amino acids.

V and J are TRBV7-2 and TRBJ2-7; 9 bases agree with TRBD1. CDR3 length: 14 residues. The ends lost 5 bases at V and 4 bases at J; junction bases unmatched: 6. Germline loops: CDR1 SGHTA, CDR2 FQGNSA. The CDR3 nucleotides read TGTGCCAGCAGCCCCCGGGACAGGGTGTACGAGCAGTACTTC. Protein sequence: CASSPRDRVYEQYF.

The CDR3 region is CASSLFPRDRGIEAFF. Here the CDR3 DNA reads TGTGCCAGCAGCTTATTCCCCCGGGACAGGGGAATTGAAGCTTTCTTT. V is TRBV7-9 and J is TRBJ1-1; TRBD1 agrees at 10 bases. The CDR3 spans 16 residues. V lost 2 bases to trimming and J lost 7 bases; unmatched junction nucleotides: 10. Germline CDR1 and CDR2: SEHNR and FQNEAQ (reference sequence). Full variable domain (missing parts from reference TRBV7-9 and TRBJ1-1): DTGVSQNPRHKITKRGQNVTFRCDPISEHNRLYWYRQTLGQGPEFLTYFQNEAQLEKSRLLSDRFSAERPKGSFSTLEIQRTEQGDSAMYLCASSLFPRDRGIEAFFGQGTRLTVV.

The chain couples TRBV18 to TRBJ1-4, with 9 bases matching TRBD1. Germline CDR1 is KGHSH and CDR2 is LQKENI. The CDR3 is 16 residues long. V dropped 0 bases and J dropped 8; count of bases not matched to a gene: 7. Written as DNA, the CDR3 is TGTGCCAGCTCACCACCCGGGACAGGGATGGAGGAAAAACTGTTTTTT. This gives the protein CASSPPGTGMEEKLFF. Based on the CDR3 plus reference TRBV18 and TRBJ1-4, the full variable domain is NAGVMQNPRHLVRRRGQEARLRCSPMKGHSHVYWYRQLPEEGLKFMVYLQKENIIDESGMPKERFSAEFPKEGPSILRIQQVVRGDSAAYFCASSPPGTGMEEKLFFGSGTQLSVL.

This chain links TRBV6-2 or TRBV6-3 with TRBJ2-3, with 12 nucleotides matching TRBD2. CDR1 and CDR2 (germline): MNHEY, SVGEGT. This CDR3 is built from 16 residues. Trimming cost V 0 bases and J 4 bases; bases outside gene matches: 2. The CDR3 loop is CASSYSTSGSPDTQYF. CDR3 in DNA: TGTGCCAGCAGTTACTCGACTAGCGGGAGTCCAGATACGCAGTATTTT.